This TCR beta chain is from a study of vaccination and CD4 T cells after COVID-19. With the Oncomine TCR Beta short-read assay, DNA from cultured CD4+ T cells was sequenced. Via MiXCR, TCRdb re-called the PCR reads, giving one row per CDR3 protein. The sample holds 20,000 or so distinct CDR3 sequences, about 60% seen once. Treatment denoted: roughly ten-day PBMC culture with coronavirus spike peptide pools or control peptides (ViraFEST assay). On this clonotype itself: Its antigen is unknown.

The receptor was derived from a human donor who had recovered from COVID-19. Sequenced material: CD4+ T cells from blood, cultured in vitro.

The CDR3 reads CASSDLGLSNTEAFF. CDR3 coding DNA: TGTGCCAGCAGTGACCTGGGACTTTCGAACACTGAAGCTTTCTTT. This chain links TRBV6-2 or TRBV6-3 with TRBJ1-1; a weak D match, TRBD1 (5 bases). The ends were cut back, 5 bases at V and 1 base at J, with 14 bases in the middle. Germline CDR1 reads MNHEY; CDR2 reads SVGEGT. The CDR3 totals 15 residues.